Each of the 20 T cell receptor beta chains below was sequenced from the same sample in a study of T cells in Graves' hyperthyroidism and ophthalmopathy. TCR beta CDR3 sequences were amplified from RNA transcripts. HTBI primers drove first-round RT-PCR of the TCR CDR3. One entry per CDR3 protein results from TCRdb running MiXCR on the multiplex PCR reads. The repertoire holds almost 600,000 distinct CDR3 sequences, roughly 13% seen once, with roughly 6.2% in the top ten. Sequenced sample: blood. The origin of the receptors is a woman in her thirties with Graves' hyperthyroidism that later progressed to Graves' ophthalmopathy.

This clonotype was seen a handful of times. The CDR3 DNA sequence: TGTGCCAGCAGCGTAGAGCCGGAGAAAAACTATGGCTACACCTTC. As protein: CASSVEPEKNYGYTF. The genes are TRBV9 and TRBJ1-2; D gene ambiguous. The length of the CDR3 is 15 residues. V was cut by 0 bases and J by 2 bases, with 11 bases left in between. From germline, CDR1 is SGDLS and CDR2 YYNGEE. Full variable domain (rest looked up from reference TRBV9 and TRBJ1-2): DSGVTQTPKHLITATGQRVTLRCSPRSGDLSVYWYQQSLDQGLQFLIQYYNGEERAKGNILERFSAQQFPDLHSELNLSSLELGDSALYFCASSVEPEKNYGYTFGSGTRLTVV.

This clonotype was recorded many times. The chain employs TRBV11-2 and TRBJ1-3; D unclear. The germline V and J ends were trimmed by 2 bases and 7 bases, with 9 bases remaining between them. This CDR3 spans 13 amino acids. Germline CDR1 is SGHAT and CDR2 is FQNNGV. The CDR3 here is CASSLQPHNTIYF. CDR3 DNA sequence: TGTGCCAGCAGCTTACAGCCCCACAACACCATATATTTT.

The chain links TRBV10-1 to TRBJ2-7, with a tentative D call TRBD1 (5 bases). The CDR3 sequence is 14 residues long. Deletions cut 0 bases from V and 5 bases from J, with 11 bases between. Germline CDR1 and CDR2: WNHNN and SYGVQD (reference sequence). CDR3 region: CASSESLQGHEQYF. DNA for the CDR3: TGCGCCAGCAGTGAGTCGTTGCAGGGCCACGAGCAGTACTTC.

This clonotype was detected many times. The CDR3 protein is CASSSYSGLAYEQYF. CDR3 coding DNA: TGTGCCAGCAGCTCCTACTCCGGACTAGCCTACGAGCAGTACTTC. This chain links TRBV7-8 with TRBJ2-7, with 7 bases identical to TRBD2. With V trimmed by 4 bases and J by 2 bases, 8 bases remained unmatched. The germline CDR1 and CDR2 sequences are SGHVS and FQNEAQ. This CDR3 region has 15 residues.

This chain joins TRBV3-1 and TRBJ2-3; D remains unclear. Trimming shortened V by 4 bases and J by 3 bases, and 8 bases separated the two germline ends. Germline CDR1 and CDR2: LGHDT and YNNKEL (reference sequence). The CDR3 runs to 13 residues. DNA for the CDR3: TGTGCCAGCAGCCTCCTTATAACAGATACGCAGTATTTT. Protein sequence: CASSLLITDTQYF.

The sample holds many counts of this clonotype. CDR3 sequence (DNA): TGTGCCAGCAGCCAGGCCAACTCCTACGAGCAGTACTTC. As protein: CASSQANSYEQYF. This chain connects TRBV14 to TRBJ2-7; D is undetermined. Germline loops: CDR1 SGHDN, CDR2 FVKESK. CDR3 length: 13 residues. The V and J ends lost 3 bases and 0 bases respectively, with 6 bases between them.

This clonotype was picked up many times. The V call is TRBV5-1, the J call TRBJ2-7, with D possibly being TRBD1 (5 bases). This CDR3 comprises 14 residues. Germline V gives CDR1 SGHRS, CDR2 YFSETQ. Trimming took 0 bases from V and 4 from J, leaving 11 bases between them. The CDR3 DNA is TGCGCCAGCAGCTTGGTGGCAGGGAATTACGAGCAGTACTTC. Translated: CASSLVAGNYEQYF.

This clonotype was counted at least ten times. The rearrangement links TRBV28 to TRBJ2-7; D is perhaps TRBD1 (6 bases). Germline V gene sequence: CDR1 MDHEN, CDR2 SYDVKM. The CDR3 has 11 amino acids. V was cut by 8 bases and J by 5 bases, with 10 bases left in between. CDR3 sequence reads: CASSRGNEQYF. CDR3 nucleotides: TGTGCCAGCTCTAGGGGGAACGAGCAGTACTTC.

This clonotype came up many times. This rearrangement joins TRBV28 to TRBJ1-1, with D unclear. V was cut by 8 bases and J by 1 base, with 11 bases left in between. Per the germline V gene, CDR1 is MDHEN and CDR2 is SYDVKM. This CDR3 region has 13 residues. CDR3 amino acids: CASYRRENTEAFF. The CDR3 nucleotides read TGTGCCAGCTACCGGCGGGAGAACACTGAAGCTTTCTTT.

Turning to this clonotype: A clone one base away is much larger, so this may be a read error. This chain joins TRBV19 and TRBJ2-5; the D is unclear. This CDR3 comprises 13 residues. Germline V lookup: CDR1 LNHDA, CDR2 SQIVND (reference sequence). Here the CDR3 DNA reads TGTGCCGGTAGTTCCCAGGCGCGGGAGACCCAGTACTTC. It translates to CAGSSQARETQYF.

In its sample, this clonotype was seen many times. This chain joins TRBV29-1 and TRBJ2-5; 7 positions agree with TRBD2. J was trimmed by 5 bases and V by 4 bases; bases with no gene match: 7. Germline V gene sequence: CDR1 SQVTM, CDR2 ANQGSEA. The CDR3 extends over 13 amino acids. CDR3 region: CSVVGQGGETQYF. The CDR3 DNA sequence: TGCAGCGTTGTAGGGCAGGGAGGGGAGACCCAGTACTTC.

This clonotype was recorded a few times. This sequence joins TRBV29-1 and TRBJ2-1; TRBD1 is a possible D gene (5 bases). V gave up 3 bases and J gave up 4 bases, with 13 bases separating them. Germline V gene lookup returns CDR1 SQVTM and CDR2 ANQGSEA. CDR3 length: 14 amino acids. CDR3 bases: TGCAGCGTTGATGGCAGGGAAATTTACAATGAGCAGTTCTTC. Its protein product is CSVDGREIYNEQFF.

The V call is TRBV6-1, the J call TRBJ2-2; 14 nucleotides line up with TRBD2. The CDR3 covers 16 residues. The germline CDR1 and CDR2 sequences are MNHNS and SASEGT. The V segment lost 6 bases and the J segment 4 bases; nucleotides outside the gene matches: 4. The CDR3 region has the DNA TGTGCCAGCAGCGGGGGACTAGCGGGAGTCACCGGGGAGCTGTTTTTT. Translated, it gives CASSGGLAGVTGELFF.

This clonotype was observed at least ten times. The chain has TRBV12-3 or TRBV12-4 and TRBJ2-2; D gene unclear. This CDR3 has 14 amino acids. The germline V and J ends were trimmed by 2 bases and 0 bases, with 4 bases remaining between them. The CDR3 loop is CASSLPSNTGELFF. The CDR3 bases are TGTGCCAGCAGTTTACCCTCGAACACCGGGGAGCTGTTTTTT.

This clonotype was seen at least ten times. V is TRBV2 and J is TRBJ2-1; 10 positions match TRBD2. The CDR3 is 15 residues long. Germline values: CDR1 SNHLY, CDR2 FYNNEI. With V trimmed by 7 bases and J by 4 bases, 7 bases remained unmatched. As DNA, the CDR3 is TGTGCCAGCACGCGCCTAGCGGGAGCATACAATGAGCAGTTCTTC. It is translated as CASTRLAGAYNEQFF.

This clonotype has ten or more counts. This CDR3 is CSVDWRESVNEQFF. In DNA, the CDR3 is TGCAGCGTTGATTGGCGGGAGTCGGTTAATGAGCAGTTCTTC. The genes are TRBV29-1 and TRBJ2-1, with TRBD2 identical over 7 bases. With V trimmed by 3 bases and J by 7 bases, 9 bases remained unmatched. From germline, CDR1 is SQVTM and CDR2 ANQGSEA. CDR3 length: 14 amino acids.

The CDR3 is CASTFTPSTADTQYF. In nucleotides, the CDR3 is TGCGCCAGCACCTTTACCCCCTCCACAGCAGATACGCAGTATTTT. This chain joins TRBV5-1 and TRBJ2-3; D is ambiguous. The CDR3 contains 15 residues. The V end lost 6 bases, the J end lost 4 bases, and 18 bases lay between the germline ends. CDR1 is SGHRS, CDR2 YFSETQ, per germline.

The genes are TRBV24-1 and TRBJ2-5, with D possibly called TRBD1 or TRBD2 (6 bases each). V was pared by 4 bases and J by 5 bases, with 13 bases between. Per the germline V gene, CDR1 is KGHDR and CDR2 is SFDVKD. This CDR3 is built from 14 residues. The CDR3 DNA follows: TGTGCCACCAGTGACCCCCGGAGGGGGGAGACCCAGTACTTC. Its protein product is CATSDPRRGETQYF.

This clonotype has a handful of counts. The chain uses TRBV27 and TRBJ2-5; possible D gene TRBD2, 5 bases. V was pared by 0 bases and J by 5 bases, with 10 bases between. Germline V CDR1 and CDR2: MNHEY, SMNVEV (reference sequence). This CDR3 has 14 residues. DNA for the CDR3: TGTGCCAGCAGTTTATCGAACAGAGGGGAGACCCAGTACTTC. Encoded protein: CASSLSNRGETQYF.

The J gene is TRBJ2-2, the V gene TRBV25-1; the match to TRBD2 covers 11 bases. The J segment lost 5 bases and the V segment lost 3 bases, leaving 5 bases of the junction unmatched. Germline V gives CDR1 MGHDK, CDR2 SYGVNS. The CDR3 runs 16 residues. Here the CDR3 reads CASSEFSGRGTGELFF. The DNA for the CDR3 is TGTGCCAGCAGTGAGTTTAGCGGGAGGGGGACCGGGGAGCTGTTTTTT.